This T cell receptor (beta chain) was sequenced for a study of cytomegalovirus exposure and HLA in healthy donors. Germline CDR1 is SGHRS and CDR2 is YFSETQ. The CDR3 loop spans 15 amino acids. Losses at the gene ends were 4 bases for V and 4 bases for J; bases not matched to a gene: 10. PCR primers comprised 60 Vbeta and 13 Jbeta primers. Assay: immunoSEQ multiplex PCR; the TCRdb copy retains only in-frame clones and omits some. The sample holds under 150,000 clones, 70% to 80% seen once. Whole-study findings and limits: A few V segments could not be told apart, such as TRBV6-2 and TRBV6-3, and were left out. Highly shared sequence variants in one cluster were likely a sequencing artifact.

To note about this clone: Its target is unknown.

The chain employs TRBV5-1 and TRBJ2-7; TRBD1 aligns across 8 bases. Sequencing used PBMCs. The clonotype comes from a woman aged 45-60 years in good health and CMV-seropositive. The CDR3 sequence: CASSTAGTGLYEQYF. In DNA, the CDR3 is TGCGCCAGCAGCACAGCCGGGACAGGACTATACGAGCAGTACTTC.